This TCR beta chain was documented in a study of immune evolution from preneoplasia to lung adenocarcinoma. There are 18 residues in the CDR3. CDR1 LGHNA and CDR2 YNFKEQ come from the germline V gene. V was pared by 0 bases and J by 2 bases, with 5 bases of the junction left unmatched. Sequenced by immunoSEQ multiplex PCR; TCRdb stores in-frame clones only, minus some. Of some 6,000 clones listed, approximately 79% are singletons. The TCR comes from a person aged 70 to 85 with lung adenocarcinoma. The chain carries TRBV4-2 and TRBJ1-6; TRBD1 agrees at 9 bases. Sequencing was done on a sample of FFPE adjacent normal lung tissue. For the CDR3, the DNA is TGTGCCAGCAGCCAAGATCTCCGACAGGGGGCCTATAATTCACCCCTCCACTTT. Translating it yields CASSQDLRQGAYNSPLHF.